This is a list of T cell receptor beta chains from one sample in a study of monozygotic twins with cystic fibrosis. Clones were read by immunoSEQ multiplex PCR, and TCRdb kept only the in-frame ones, dropping some. In the table there are just under 20,000 clones, around 90% of which are singletons. What was sequenced was blood. Receptors were obtained from a girl aged 2 to 9 with cystic fibrosis. The CDR3 runs from the conserved cysteine through the conserved F or W. The D gene is left open where the match is weak. Rows give clone size only sometimes, using once, few, many, or a class for an expanded clone.

V gene,J gene,D gene,CDR3 length,clone size,CDR3 DNA,CDR3 protein
TRBV7-9,TRBJ2-7,-,11,-,TGTGCCAGCAGGGAAATGGGTGAGCAGTACTTC,CASREMGEQYF
TRBV2,TRBJ2-7,-,13,-,TGTGCCAGTAAAAAGGACAAAACCTACGAGCAGTACTTC,CASKKDKTYEQYF
TRBV5-1,TRBJ1-4,-,17,-,TGCGCCAGCAGCCGAGGACAGCCGGGGTCCGCTAATGAAAAACTGTTTTTT,CASSRGQPGSANEKLFF
TRBV30,TRBJ2-7,-,14,-,TGTGCCTGGAGTGTACGTCGGGGATACTACGAGCAGTACTTC,CAWSVRRGYYEQYF
TRBV28,TRBJ2-6,-,15,-,TGTGCCAGCAGCATAAAGAGCTCTGGGGCCAACGTCCTGACTTTC,CASSIKSSGANVLTF
TRBV4-2,TRBJ2-7,TRBD1,15,-,TGTGCCAGCAGCCCAGACCGGACAGGGGGATACGAGCAGTACTTC,CASSPDRTGGYEQYF
TRBV2,TRBJ2-7,TRBD1,13,-,TGTGCCAGCAATGGCAGGGGGTTCTACGAGCAGTACTTC,CASNGRGFYEQYF
TRBV30,TRBJ1-3,-,13,-,TGTGCCTGGTTACAGTCTCCTGGAAACACCATATATTTT,CAWLQSPGNTIYF
TRBV28,TRBJ2-2,-,13,-,TGTGCCAGCAGTCTCTCCCTCATCGGAGAGCTGTTTTTT,CASSLSLIGELFF
TRBV18,TRBJ1-1,TRBD1,14,-,TGTGCCAGCTCACGACAGGGAGGGAACACTGAAGCTTTCTTT,CASSRQGGNTEAFF
TRBV7-2,TRBJ2-3,-,16,-,TGTGCCAGCAGCTTAGGGGGCTGGGTTTTGGCAGATACGCAGTATTTT,CASSLGGWVLADTQYF
TRBV7-9,TRBJ1-2,TRBD1,16,once,TGTGCCAGCAGCTTAGGGCCGAACAGGGGAATCTATGGCTACACCTTC,CASSLGPNRGIYGYTF
TRBV10-3,TRBJ2-7,-,15,-,TGTGCCATCAGTGAGAGGTGGGAGAGCTCCTACGAGCAGTACTTC,CAISERWESSYEQYF
TRBV30,TRBJ2-5,TRBD2,15,-,TGTGCCTGGAGTGTACTAGCGGGGGGACGAGAGACCCAGTACTTC,CAWSVLAGGRETQYF
TRBV28,TRBJ2-3,TRBD2,18,-,TGTGCCAGCAGCTCTACGACTAGCGGGAGGGCCGGCACAGATACGCAGTATTTT,CASSSTTSGRAGTDTQYF
TRBV7-9,TRBJ2-1,TRBD2,17,-,TGTGCCAGCAGCTTAGGATCAGCGGGAGTAGGGTATGGTGAGCAGTTCTTC,CASSLGSAGVGYGEQFF
TRBV28,TRBJ2-2,-,16,once,TGTGCCAGCAGCCCGTTGGACAGGAGGGACACCGGGGAGCTGTTTTTT,CASSPLDRRDTGELFF
TRBV7-9,TRBJ2-3,TRBD2,15,-,TGTGCCAGCAGCCCCCGGGACTACACGGGCGATACGCAGTATTTT,CASSPRDYTGDTQYF
TRBV7-2,TRBJ2-5,-,13,-,TGTGCCAGCAGCTTAGCGCGGGGAGAGACCCAGTACTTC,CASSLARGETQYF
TRBV7-9,TRBJ2-1,-,14,-,TGTGCCAGCAGCTTAGCCATTCTCTACAATGAGCAGTTCTTC,CASSLAILYNEQFF
TRBV10-2,TRBJ2-3,-,16,-,TGCGCCAGCAGTGAGGCAATGGGAGCGCGCACAGATACGCAGTATTTT,CASSEAMGARTDTQYF
TRBV19,TRBJ1-5,-,15,-,TGTGCCAGTAGTATCGGACAGCCTAGCAATCAGCCCCAGCATTTT,CASSIGQPSNQPQHF
TRBV13,TRBJ1-3,-,18,-,TGTGCCAGCAGCTTAAGGGCAGATGGGCCTGTCTCTGGAAACACCATATATTTT,CASSLRADGPVSGNTIYF
TRBV5-1,TRBJ2-7,TRBD1,15,-,TGCGCCAGCAGCTTGGGTCAGGGGGCGGGGAGCGAGCAGTACTTC,CASSLGQGAGSEQYF
TRBV18,TRBJ1-2,-,13,-,TGTGCCAGCTCACCACAGGGGGATGGTGGCTACACCTTC,CASSPQGDGGYTF
TRBV11-2,TRBJ2-2,-,17,-,TGTGCCAGCAGCTTAACTTCGGGGTCAGGCAGCACCGGGGAGCTGTTTTTT,CASSLTSGSGSTGELFF
TRBV5-5,TRBJ1-1,-,14,-,TGTGCCAGCAGCTCGGGGACTCGGGCGACTGAAGCTTTCTTT,CASSSGTRATEAFF
TRBV5-1,TRBJ1-6,-,15,-,TGCGCCAGCAGCTTGGGGCAGGCGCGTAATTCACCCCTCCACTTT,CASSLGQARNSPLHF
TRBV4-1,TRBJ1-4,-,14,-,TGCGCCAGCAGCCAAGATCTGAACGGGGAAAAACTGTTTTTT,CASSQDLNGEKLFF
TRBV5-6,TRBJ2-5,-,11,-,TGTGCCAGCAGCTTGGAAGAGACCCAGTACTTC,CASSLEETQYF
TRBV7-2,TRBJ2-2,TRBD1,17,-,TGTGCCAGCAGCTTATTCTGGACAGGGATGAACACCGGGGAGCTGTTTTTT,CASSLFWTGMNTGELFF
TRBV19,TRBJ1-1,-,13,-,TGTGCCAGTAGGCAGGGCCTGAACACTGAAGCTTTCTTT,CASRQGLNTEAFF
TRBV19,TRBJ1-5,-,17,-,TGTGCCAGTAGTATTGGGGGCCGGGCCGGAGGCAATCAGCCCCAGCATTTT,CASSIGGRAGGNQPQHF
TRBV2,TRBJ2-2,-,14,-,TGTGCCAGCAGTGACAGGGATGACACCGGGGAGCTGTTTTTT,CASSDRDDTGELFF
TRBV27,TRBJ1-1,TRBD1,16,few,TGTGCCAGCAGTTCACGGACAGGGGGTAGGAACACTGAAGCTTTCTTT,CASSSRTGGRNTEAFF
TRBV6-5,TRBJ1-3,-,14,-,TGTGCCAGCAGTTCGGGGAGAGGTGGAAACACCATATATTTT,CASSSGRGGNTIYF
TRBV19,TRBJ1-1,-,12,few,TGTGCCAGTTCGGACAGAAACACTGAAGCTTTCTTT,CASSDRNTEAFF
TRBV5-8,TRBJ2-1,TRBD1,14,-,TGTGCCAGCAGTCCCAAGAGGGGACAGAATGAGCAGTTCTTC,CASSPKRGQNEQFF
TRBV7-9,TRBJ2-1,TRBD2,17,-,TGTGCCAGCAGCCCAGTAAAAGGACTAGCGGGATACAATGAGCAGTTCTTC,CASSPVKGLAGYNEQFF
TRBV19,TRBJ2-4,-,14,-,TGTGCCAGCCCAATTATGCTAGCCAAAAACATTCAGTACTTC,CASPIMLAKNIQYF
TRBV29-1,TRBJ2-1,TRBD2,15,-,TGCAGCGTTGCAATTCTAGCGGGGGGGAGCAATGAGCAGTTCTTC,CSVAILAGGSNEQFF
TRBV4-3,TRBJ2-1,-,16,-,TGCGCCAGCAGCCAGGGGGGCGGGAGAACCTACAATGAGCAGTTCTTC,CASSQGGGRTYNEQFF
TRBV7-2,TRBJ2-2,-,16,-,TGTGCCAGCAGCTCCCAAAGCGGACTTAACACCGGGGAGCTGTTTTTT,CASSSQSGLNTGELFF
TRBV5-4,TRBJ1-1,TRBD1,12,-,TGTGCCAGCAGCTTCGGACAGGGTGAAGCTTTCTTT,CASSFGQGEAFF
TRBV27,TRBJ2-6,-,16,-,TGTGCCAGCAGAGGACAAGGAGGCTACGGGGCCAACGTCCTGACTTTC,CASRGQGGYGANVLTF
TRBV15,TRBJ2-7,TRBD2,16,once,TGTGCCACCAGCAGGGCAGCCGGGACTACCGGCTACGAGCAGTACTTC,CATSRAAGTTGYEQYF
TRBV10-3,TRBJ2-2,TRBD2,16,-,TGTGCCATCAGTGGTAGGGAGGCTAGCGGGGCCGGGGAGCTGTTTTTT,CAISGREASGAGELFF
TRBV18,TRBJ1-1,-,15,-,TGTGCCAGCTCACCGCCGGGTCCTAAGAACACTGAAGCTTTCTTT,CASSPPGPKNTEAFF
TRBV18,TRBJ2-1,-,15,-,TGTGCCAGCTCACCTGTGAGCGGTCCCGCGAATGAGCAGTTCTTC,CASSPVSGPANEQFF
TRBV6-5,TRBJ1-1,-,13,-,TGTGCCAGCAGTTACTCGATAAGAATTGAAGCTTTCTTT,CASSYSIRIEAFF
TRBV2,TRBJ1-1,TRBD1,12,-,TGTGCCAGCAGAGGAGGGGGCTCTGAAGCTTTCTTT,CASRGGGSEAFF
TRBV7-2,TRBJ1-1,TRBD1,18,-,TGTGCCAGCAGCTTAGTACCGGGACAGCCAAGAACGAACACTGAAGCTTTCTTT,CASSLVPGQPRTNTEAFF
TRBV4-3,TRBJ2-6,TRBD1,19,once,TGCGCCAGCAGCCAAGCGCCCGGACAGGGGTTTTCTGGGGCCAACGTCCTGACTTTC,CASSQAPGQGFSGANVLTF
TRBV27,TRBJ2-6,-,16,-,TGTGCCAGCAGTCTAACCCCCGGACCTGGGGCCAACGTCCTGACTTTC,CASSLTPGPGANVLTF
TRBV23-1,TRBJ1-4,-,17,-,TGCGCCAGCAGTCAGCTAAGTTTGACAGGAGATAATGAAAAACTGTTTTTT,CASSQLSLTGDNEKLFF
TRBV6-1,TRBJ2-2,-,14,-,TGTGCCAGCAGTGCGAGCGTTGGGACCGGGGAGCTGTTTTTT,CASSASVGTGELFF
TRBV30,TRBJ1-1,TRBD1,14,-,TGTGCCTGGAGTCGCCGAGACAGGGGGCCTCGAGCTTTCTTT,CAWSRRDRGPRAFF
TRBV27,TRBJ1-5,-,15,-,TGTGCCAGCAGTTTATATTACAGTAGCAATCAGCCCCAGCATTTT,CASSLYYSSNQPQHF
TRBV14,TRBJ2-1,TRBD2,20,-,TGTGCCAGCAGCCAAGACGAGGGACTAGCGGGGGGGCGCGGGTACAATGAGCAGTTCTTC,CASSQDEGLAGGRGYNEQFF
TRBV5-6,TRBJ1-2,TRBD1,18,-,TGTGCCAGCAGCTTGGCAGGGGACAGGGGTACGGCGAACTATGGCTACACCTTC,CASSLAGDRGTANYGYTF